Below, 13 T cell receptor beta chains from the same sample are listed, as sequenced in a study of blood T cell repertoires in COVID-19. Data came from immunoSEQ multiplex PCR; TCRdb stores just in-frame clones and leaves some out. The data contain more than 55,000 clones, around 77% of them singletons. What was sequenced was peripheral blood. Source of these receptors: an elderly man with active or convalescent COVID-19.

This chain links TRBV21-1 with TRBJ2-3; the table's D call, TRBD2, has no DNA check behind it. TRBV21-1 is assigned pseudogene status. This CDR3 is 15 amino acids long. The CDR3 coding sequence is TGTGCCACCCATTTAGCACTAGCGGGAAAGGATACGCAGTATTTT. Its protein product is CATHLALAGKDTQYF.

The DNA of the CDR3 is TGTGCCAGTAGTATAGCTGGTGGGGGAGGTGAGACCCAGTACTTC. Translation gives CASSIAGGGGETQYF. The chain employs TRBV19 and TRBJ2-5; D is possibly TRBD2 (6 bases). The CDR3 extends over 15 amino acids. The germline V gene has CDR1 LNHDA and CDR2 SQIVND (reference sequence). The V gene lost 1 base and the J gene lost 5 bases, with 14 bases spanning the gap.

J is TRBJ1-1 and V is TRBV7-6, with a tentative D call TRBD1 (5 bases). The CDR3 contains 13 residues. V was pared by 5 bases and J by 7 bases, with 14 bases between. CDR1 is SGHVS and CDR2 is FNYEAQ in the germline V gene. CDR3 loop: CASSASGGVEAFF. CDR3 nucleotides: TGTGCCAGCAGCGCGAGCGGGGGGGTTGAAGCTTTCTTT.

The rearrangement links TRBV11-2 to TRBJ2-1; 9 bases match TRBD2. Per the germline V gene, CDR1 is SGHAT and CDR2 is FQNNGV. The CDR3 covers 14 residues. V lost 5 bases to trimming and J lost 10 bases; unmatched junction nucleotides: 9. In DNA form, the CDR3 reads TGTGCCAGCAGCCCCGGGACTAGCCCCATGGAGCAGTTCTTC. This encodes CASSPGTSPMEQFF.

The chain uses TRBV28 and TRBJ1-1; D is unresolved. The CDR3 contains 14 residues. CDR1 and CDR2 from the germline V gene are MDHEN and SYDVKM. Trimming removed 3 bases from V and 0 bases from J, with 8 bases in between. CDR3 coding DNA: TGTGCCAGCAGTTTGAACAGCCTGAACACTGAAGCTTTCTTT. It codes for CASSLNSLNTEAFF.

The chain links TRBV20-1 to TRBJ2-3; TRBD2 might be the D (6 bases). The CDR3 totals 16 residues. Germline values: CDR1 DFQATT, CDR2 SNEGSKA (reference sequence). Trimming removed 3 bases at V and 4 bases at J, with 20 bases between. The chain's CDR3 is CSASWGPARGADTQYF. The CDR3 DNA reads TGCAGTGCTAGTTGGGGCCCAGCGCGGGGAGCAGATACGCAGTATTTT.

This chain joins TRBV3-1 (or the pseudogene TRBV3-2) and TRBJ2-7; possibly TRBD1 for D (5 bases). V was pared by 3 bases and J by 7 bases, with 16 bases between. The CDR3 spans 14 residues. The germline V gene encodes CDR1 LGHDT and CDR2 YNNKEL (reference sequence). CDR3 protein: CASSQAPTALEQYF. The CDR3 nucleotides are TGTGCCAGCAGCCAGGCCCCGACAGCCTTAGAGCAGTACTTC.

J is TRBJ1-3 and V is TRBV5-8, with a tentative D call TRBD1 (5 bases). The V end lost 4 bases, the J end lost 4 bases, and 12 bases lay between the germline ends. CDR1 is SGHTS, CDR2 YDEGEE, per germline. CDR3 length equals 14 residues. CDR3 nucleotide sequence: TGTGCCAGCAGCCGGGGGTTGAGGGGAAACACCATATATTTT. It translates to CASSRGLRGNTIYF. Supplemented by reference TRBV5-8 and TRBJ1-3, the full variable domain reads EAGVTQSPTHLIKTRGQQATLRCSPISGHTSVYWYQQALGLGLQFLLWYDEGEERNRGNFPPRFSGRQFPNYSSELNVNALELEDSALYLCASSRGLRGNTIYFGEGSWLTVV.

This sequence joins TRBV5-4 and TRBJ1-4, with D maybe TRBD1 (5 bases). V lost 0 bases and J 0 bases, leaving 12 bases between the germline ends. This CDR3 region has 17 residues. Germline-derived CDR1 and CDR2 are SGHNT and YYREEE (reference sequence). The CDR3 DNA reads as TGTGCCAGCAGCTTGGGTGGGACTGGAGCAACTAATGAAAAACTGTTTTTT. Its protein is CASSLGGTGATNEKLFF.

This chain links TRBV19 with TRBJ1-2, with unresolved D. Germline V gene data show CDR1 as LNHDA and CDR2 as SQIVND (reference sequence). V gave up 7 bases and J gave up 4 bases, with 16 bases separating them. The CDR3 loop spans 14 amino acids. CDR3 DNA sequence: TGTGCCAGTAAAAGGAGGGAAGGAGGCTATGGCTACACCTTC. Residues: CASKRREGGYGYTF.

The chain couples TRBV5-4 to TRBJ1-6, with 11 bases identical to TRBD1. The CDR3 loop spans 16 amino acids. The germline CDR1 and CDR2 sequences are SGHNT and YYREEE (reference sequence). V was clipped by 4 bases and J by 6 bases; unmatched bases: 6. CDR3 nucleotide sequence: TGTGCCAGCAGCCTTGGACAGGGGGCTGCTAATTCACCCCTCCACTTT. Translation: CASSLGQGAANSPLHF. Drawing the rest from reference TRBV5-4 and TRBJ1-6, the complete variable domain is ETGVTQSPTHLIKTRGQQVTLRCSSQSGHNTVSWYQQALGQGPQFIFQYYREEENGRGNFPPRFSGLQFPNYSSELNVNALELDDSALYLCASSLGQGAANSPLHFGNGTRLTVT.

V and J are TRBV5-5 and TRBJ1-3; TRBD1 is a possible D gene (5 bases). Germline-derived CDR1 and CDR2 are SGHKS and YYEKEE (reference sequence). Between the trimmed V and J ends, which lost 7 bases and 2 bases, there was a span of 16 bases. This CDR3 region has 15 residues. The CDR3 is CASQGLGAPGNTIYF. CDR3 DNA: TGTGCCAGCCAAGGCCTAGGGGCACCTGGAAACACCATATATTTT.

This clone was counted between two and nine times. This chain links TRBV12-3 or TRBV12-4 with TRBJ1-4; D is ambiguous. The CDR3 has 13 residues. Trimming cost V 6 bases and J 8 bases, with 13 bases left between them. CDR3 in amino acids: CASRLLPTEKLFF. The CDR3, as DNA: TGTGCCAGCAGGCTCTTACCAACAGAAAAACTGTTTTTT.